The entry below gives a single T cell receptor beta chain sequence along with its context. In the study's own analysis: For nucleated cells, counts were estimated from reference gene primer amplification. Assay: immunoSEQ multiplex PCR; the TCRdb copy retains only in-frame clones and omits some. V and J calls and clone size are copied from that table; D and trimming were computed from the DNA. Among 180,000 or so clones listed, 75% to 90% were seen once. Seattle patients were enrolled during active infection and followed longitudinally. This entry comes from a study of blood T cell repertoires in COVID-19. Study-level information: The United States, Italy and Spain provided the acute and convalescent COVID-19 samples. PBMCs, B-cell-depleted T cells, or T cells provided the cDNA or gDNA that made up the material.

From germline, CDR1 is MNHEY and CDR2 SMNVEV (reference sequence). This CDR3 spans 15 amino acids. V lost 6 bases and J 3 bases, leaving 18 bases between the germline ends. This TCR derives from a woman between 35 and 50 years old with COVID-19, enrolled during active disease. The chain uses TRBV27 and TRBJ2-7; D perhaps matches TRBD1 (6 bases). The sequenced sample consisted of peripheral blood. The DNA for the CDR3 is TGTGCCAGCAGGAAGGGACAAGGATTCTACTACGAGCAGTACTTC. Translation: CASRKGQGFYYEQYF.